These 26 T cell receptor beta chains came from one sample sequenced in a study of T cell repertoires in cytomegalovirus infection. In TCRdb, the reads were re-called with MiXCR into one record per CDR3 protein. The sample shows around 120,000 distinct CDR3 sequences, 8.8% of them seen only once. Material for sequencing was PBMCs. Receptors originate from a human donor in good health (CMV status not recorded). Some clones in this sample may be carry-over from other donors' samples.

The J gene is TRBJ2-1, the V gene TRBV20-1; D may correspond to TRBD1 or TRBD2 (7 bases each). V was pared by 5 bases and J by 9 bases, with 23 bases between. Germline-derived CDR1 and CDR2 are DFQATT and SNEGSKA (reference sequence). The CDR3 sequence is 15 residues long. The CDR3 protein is CSAPPGGGRTTEQFF. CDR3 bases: TGCAGTGCTCCCCCAGGGGGGGGCCGTACGACTGAGCAGTTCTTC.

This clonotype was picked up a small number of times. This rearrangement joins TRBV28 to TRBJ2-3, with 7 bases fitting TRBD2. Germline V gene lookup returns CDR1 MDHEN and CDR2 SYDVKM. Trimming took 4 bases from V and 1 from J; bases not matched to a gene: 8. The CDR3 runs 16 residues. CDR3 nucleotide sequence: TGTGCCAGCAGTTCCCCCTTGGGGGGGGGCACAGATACGCAGTATTTT. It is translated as CASSSPLGGGTDTQYF. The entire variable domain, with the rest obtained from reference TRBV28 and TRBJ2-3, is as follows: DVKVTQSSRYLVKRTGEKVFLECVQDMDHENMFWYRQDPGLGLRLIYFSYDVKMKEKGDIPEGYSVSREKKERFSLILESASTNQTSMYLCASSSPLGGGTDTQYFGPGTRLTVL.

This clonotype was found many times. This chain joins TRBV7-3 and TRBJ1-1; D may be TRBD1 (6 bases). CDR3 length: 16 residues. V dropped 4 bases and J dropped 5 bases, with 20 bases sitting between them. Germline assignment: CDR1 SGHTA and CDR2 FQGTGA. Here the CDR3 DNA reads TGTGCCAGCAGCTCCGGGGCTCGACAGGTGGGGACTGAAGCTTTCTTT. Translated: CASSSGARQVGTEAFF. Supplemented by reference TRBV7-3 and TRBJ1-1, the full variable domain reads GAGVSQTPSNKVTEKGKYVELRCDPISGHTALYWYRQSLGQGPEFLIYFQGTGAADDSGLPNDRFFAVRPEGSVSTLKIQRTERGDSAVYLCASSSGARQVGTEAFFGQGTRLTVV.

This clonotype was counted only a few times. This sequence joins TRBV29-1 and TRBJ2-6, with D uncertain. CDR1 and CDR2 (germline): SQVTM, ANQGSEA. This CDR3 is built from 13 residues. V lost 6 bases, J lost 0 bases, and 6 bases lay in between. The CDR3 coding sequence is TGCAGCGTGATGGACTCTGGGGCCAACGTCCTGACTTTC. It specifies CSVMDSGANVLTF.

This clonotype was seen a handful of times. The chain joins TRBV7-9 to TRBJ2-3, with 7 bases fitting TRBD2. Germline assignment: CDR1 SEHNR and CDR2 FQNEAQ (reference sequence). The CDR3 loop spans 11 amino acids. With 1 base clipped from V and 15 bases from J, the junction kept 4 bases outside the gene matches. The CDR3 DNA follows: TGTGCCAGCAGCTTAGGTCTAGCGGAATATTTT. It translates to CASSLGLAEYF.

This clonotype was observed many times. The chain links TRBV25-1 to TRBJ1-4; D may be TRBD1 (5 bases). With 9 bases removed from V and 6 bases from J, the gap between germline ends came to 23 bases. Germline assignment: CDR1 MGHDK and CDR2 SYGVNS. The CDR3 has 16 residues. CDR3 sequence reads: CARLKLGTSNHEKLFF. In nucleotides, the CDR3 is TGTGCCAGGTTAAAACTGGGGACCTCGAACCATGAAAAACTGTTTTTT.

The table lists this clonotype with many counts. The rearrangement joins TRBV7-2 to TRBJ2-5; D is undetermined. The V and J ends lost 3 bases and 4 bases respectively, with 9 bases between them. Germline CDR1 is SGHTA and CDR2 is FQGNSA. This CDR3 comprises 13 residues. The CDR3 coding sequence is TGTGCCAGCAGCTTCGGACCCGCAGAGACCCAGTACTTC. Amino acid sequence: CASSFGPAETQYF.

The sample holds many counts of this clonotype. The chain's CDR3 is CASNRDFYEQYF. The CDR3 DNA sequence: TGTGCCAGCAACAGGGACTTCTACGAGCAGTACTTC. The J gene is TRBJ2-7, the V gene TRBV2; the D call may be TRBD1 or TRBD2 (6 bases each). V was shortened by 7 bases and J by 3 bases, with 10 bases between the two germline ends. The CDR3 covers 12 residues. Germline V CDR1 and CDR2: SNHLY, FYNNEI.

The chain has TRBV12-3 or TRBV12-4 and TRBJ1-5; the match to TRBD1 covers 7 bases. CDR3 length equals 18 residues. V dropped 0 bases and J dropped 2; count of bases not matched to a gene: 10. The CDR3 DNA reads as TGTGCCAGCAGTTTAGCGAGAGCAGGGGGGATCGGCAATCAGCCCCAGCATTTT. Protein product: CASSLARAGGIGNQPQHF.

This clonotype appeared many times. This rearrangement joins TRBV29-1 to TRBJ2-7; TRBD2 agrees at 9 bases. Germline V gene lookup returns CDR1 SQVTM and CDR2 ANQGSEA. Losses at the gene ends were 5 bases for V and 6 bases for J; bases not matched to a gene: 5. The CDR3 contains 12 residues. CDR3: CSVRSGGAEQYF. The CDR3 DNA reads TGCAGCGTTCGTAGCGGGGGTGCCGAGCAGTACTTC.

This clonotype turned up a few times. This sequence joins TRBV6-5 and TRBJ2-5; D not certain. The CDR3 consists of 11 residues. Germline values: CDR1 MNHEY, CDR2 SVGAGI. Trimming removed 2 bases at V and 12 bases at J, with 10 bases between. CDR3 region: CASSYLYREYF. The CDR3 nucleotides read TGTGCCAGCAGTTACCTGTATAGGGAGTACTTC.

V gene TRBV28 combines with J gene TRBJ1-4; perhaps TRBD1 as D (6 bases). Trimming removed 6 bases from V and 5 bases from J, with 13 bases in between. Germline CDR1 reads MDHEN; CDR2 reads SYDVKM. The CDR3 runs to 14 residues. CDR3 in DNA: TGTGCCAGCAGAGGGGACAACCCAAATGAAAAACTGTTTTTT. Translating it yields CASRGDNPNEKLFF.

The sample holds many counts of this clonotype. The CDR3 here is CASSLARTGGRYGYTF. CDR3 in DNA: TGTGCCAGCAGCTTAGCCAGGACAGGGGGCCGGTATGGCTACACCTTC. The chain recombines TRBV7-6 with TRBJ1-2, with 11 bases lining up with TRBD1. The CDR3 length is 16 residues. The germline CDR1 and CDR2 sequences are SGHVS and FNYEAQ. V trimming: 0 bases; J trimming: 5 bases; junction bases outside the gene matches: 5.

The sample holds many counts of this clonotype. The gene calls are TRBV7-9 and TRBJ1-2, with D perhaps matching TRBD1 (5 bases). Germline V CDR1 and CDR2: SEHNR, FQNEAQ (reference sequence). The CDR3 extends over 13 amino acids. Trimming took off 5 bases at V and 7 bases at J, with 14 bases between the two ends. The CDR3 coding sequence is TGTGCCAGCAGCCGGGACTCGGTCTCTGGCTACACCTTC. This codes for CASSRDSVSGYTF.

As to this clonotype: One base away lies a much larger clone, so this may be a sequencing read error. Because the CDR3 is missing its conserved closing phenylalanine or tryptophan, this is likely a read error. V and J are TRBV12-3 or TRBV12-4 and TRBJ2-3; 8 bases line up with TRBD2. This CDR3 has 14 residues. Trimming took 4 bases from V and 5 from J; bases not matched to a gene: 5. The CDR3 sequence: CASSSGGAGDTQYS. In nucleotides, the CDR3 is TGTGCCAGCAGTTCCGGGGGGGCGGGAGATACGCAGTATTCT.

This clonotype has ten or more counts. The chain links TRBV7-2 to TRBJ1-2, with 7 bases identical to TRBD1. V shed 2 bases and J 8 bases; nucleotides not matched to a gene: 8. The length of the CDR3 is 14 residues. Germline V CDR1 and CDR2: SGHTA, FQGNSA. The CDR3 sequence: CASSLRQGDRGYTF. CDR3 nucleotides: TGTGCCAGCAGCTTAAGACAGGGTGATCGAGGCTACACCTTC.

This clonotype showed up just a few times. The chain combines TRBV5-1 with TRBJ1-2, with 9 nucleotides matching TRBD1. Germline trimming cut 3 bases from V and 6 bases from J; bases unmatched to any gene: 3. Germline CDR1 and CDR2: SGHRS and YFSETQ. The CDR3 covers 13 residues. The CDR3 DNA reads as TGCGCCAGCAGCTCGGGACAGGGAAATGGCTACACCTTC. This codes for CASSSGQGNGYTF.

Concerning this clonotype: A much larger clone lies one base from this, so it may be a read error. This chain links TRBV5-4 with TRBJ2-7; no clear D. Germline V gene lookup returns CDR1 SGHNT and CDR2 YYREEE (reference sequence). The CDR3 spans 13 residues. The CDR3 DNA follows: TGTGCCAGCAGCTTTCTGCTTTCCTACGAGCGGTACTTC. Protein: CASSFLLSYERYF.

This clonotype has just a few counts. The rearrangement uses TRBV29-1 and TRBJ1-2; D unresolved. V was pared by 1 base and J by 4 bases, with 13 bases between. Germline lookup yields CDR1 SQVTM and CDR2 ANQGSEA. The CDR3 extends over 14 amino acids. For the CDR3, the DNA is TGCAGCGTTGAAGCGGGGTACAGTTTCTATGGCTACACCTTC. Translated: CSVEAGYSFYGYTF.

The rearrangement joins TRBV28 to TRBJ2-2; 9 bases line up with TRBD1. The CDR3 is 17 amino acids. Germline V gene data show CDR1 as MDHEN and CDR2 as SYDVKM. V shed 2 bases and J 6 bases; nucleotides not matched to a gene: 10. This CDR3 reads CASSLVLGQGIPGELFF. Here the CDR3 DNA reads TGTGCCAGCAGTTTAGTATTGGGACAGGGCATCCCCGGGGAGCTGTTTTTT.

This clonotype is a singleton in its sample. CDR3 in amino acids: CASSIGTDTQYF. The CDR3 DNA is TGTGCCAGTAGTATCGGGACAGATACGCAGTATTTT. This rearrangement joins TRBV19 to TRBJ2-3; D is unclear. In germline, CDR1 is LNHDA, CDR2 SQIVND (reference sequence). Trimming left V 3 bases short and J 3 bases short, with 4 bases between. This CDR3 region has 12 residues.

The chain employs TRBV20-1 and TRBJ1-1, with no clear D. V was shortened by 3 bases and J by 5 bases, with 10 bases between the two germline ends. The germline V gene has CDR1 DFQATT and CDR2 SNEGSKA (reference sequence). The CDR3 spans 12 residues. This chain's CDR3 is CSASRSGTEAFF. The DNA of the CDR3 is TGCAGTGCTAGTCGGTCGGGGACTGAAGCTTTCTTT.

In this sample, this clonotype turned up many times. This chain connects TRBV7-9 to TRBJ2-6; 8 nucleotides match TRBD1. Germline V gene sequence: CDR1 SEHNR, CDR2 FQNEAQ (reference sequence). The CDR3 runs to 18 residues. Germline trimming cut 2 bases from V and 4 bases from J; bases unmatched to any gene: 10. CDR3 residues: CASSLIAGGISGANVLTF. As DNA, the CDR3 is TGTGCCAGCAGCTTAATAGCAGGGGGCATCAGCGGGGCCAACGTCCTGACTTTC.

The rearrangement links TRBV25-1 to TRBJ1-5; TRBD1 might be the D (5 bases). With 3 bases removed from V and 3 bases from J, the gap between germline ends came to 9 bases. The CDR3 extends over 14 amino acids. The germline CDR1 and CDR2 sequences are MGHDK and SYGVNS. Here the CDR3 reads CASSDQGNNQPQHF. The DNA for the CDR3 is TGTGCCAGCAGTGACCAGGGAAACAATCAGCCCCAGCATTTT.

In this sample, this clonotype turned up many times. The CDR3 DNA follows: TGTGCCACCAGGCGTAGCGGGGGAGCAGATACGCAGTATTTT. Its protein is CATRRSGGADTQYF. The rearrangement links TRBV7-9 to TRBJ2-3; TRBD2 agrees at 9 bases. The germline gives CDR1 SEHNR, CDR2 FQNEAQ (reference sequence). The trim removed 10 bases at V and 4 bases at J, leaving 9 bases unmatched. The CDR3 contains 14 residues.

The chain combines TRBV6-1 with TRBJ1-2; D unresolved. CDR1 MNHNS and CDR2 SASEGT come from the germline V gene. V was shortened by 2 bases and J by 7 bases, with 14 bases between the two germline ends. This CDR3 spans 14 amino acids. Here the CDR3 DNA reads TGTGCCAGCAGTGAACCCGGCACCTCTGGTGGCTACACCTTC. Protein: CASSEPGTSGGYTF.